One sample yielded the 27 T cell receptor beta chains listed below, sequenced in a study of blood T cell repertoires in COVID-19. Clones were sequenced by immunoSEQ multiplex PCR, and TCRdb holds only the in-frame ones, with some missing. Here the sample spans about 240,000 clones, 75% to 85% being singletons. Sequenced input: peripheral blood. The source is a human donor in a cohort sampled during active COVID-19.

This CDR3 reads CASRSSNTGELFF. The CDR3 DNA follows: TGTGCCAGCAGGTCTAGCAACACCGGGGAGCTGTTTTTT. The gene calls are TRBV9 and TRBJ2-2, with D possibly TRBD2 on 5 matching bases. Germline values: CDR1 SGDLS, CDR2 YYNGEE. V lost 5 bases to trimming and J lost 2 bases, with 7 bases between them. CDR3 length: 13 amino acids.

This clone occurred a few times. The gene calls are TRBV24-1 and TRBJ2-7, with no clear D. CDR3 length: 13 amino acids. Deletions cut 5 bases from V and 5 bases from J, with 12 bases between. Germline CDR1 is KGHDR and CDR2 is SFDVKD. The CDR3 sequence: CATSAPGPHEQYF. The CDR3 DNA reads as TGTGCCACCAGTGCGCCAGGTCCCCACGAGCAGTACTTC.

The chain has TRBV19 and TRBJ2-7, with 11 bases identical to TRBD1. Looked up from germline, CDR1 is LNHDA and CDR2 is SQIVND (reference sequence). V dropped 3 bases and J dropped 1; count of bases not matched to a gene: 11. The CDR3 has 18 residues. The CDR3 sequence: CASSMGRAGTGGSYEQYF. The CDR3 bases are TGTGCCAGTAGTATGGGGCGCGCCGGGACAGGGGGGTCCTACGAGCAGTACTTC.

V and J are TRBV7-9 and TRBJ2-2; D might be TRBD1 (6 bases). With 5 bases removed from V and 2 bases from J, the gap between germline ends came to 12 bases. The germline V gene has CDR1 SEHNR and CDR2 FQNEAQ (reference sequence). The CDR3 covers 15 residues. CDR3 nucleotide sequence: TGTGCCAGCAGCAAGGACAGTCTCAACACCGGGGAGCTGTTTTTT. Its translation is CASSKDSLNTGELFF.

The V call is TRBV30, the J call TRBJ1-6, with D perhaps TRBD1 (5 bases). Trimming removed 4 bases at V and 0 bases at J, with 16 bases between. Germline V lookup: CDR1 GTSNPN, CDR2 SVGIG (reference sequence). This CDR3 comprises 17 residues. The CDR3 DNA follows: TGTGCCTGGACAGAACGTTGGGGGGGCTCCTATAATTCACCCCTCCACTTT. This translates into CAWTERWGGSYNSPLHF. Full variable domain (outside the CDR3, taken from reference TRBV30 and TRBJ1-6): SQTIHQWPATLVQPVGSPLSLECTVEGTSNPNLYWYRQAAGRGLQLLFYSVGIGQISSEVPQNLSASRPQDRQFILSSKKLLLSDSGFYLCAWTERWGGSYNSPLHFGNGTRLTVT.

The chain links TRBV5-1 to TRBJ2-2; the D is unclear. V lost 4 bases and J 5 bases, leaving 12 bases between the germline ends. The CDR3 is made up of 14 amino acids. Germline V gives CDR1 SGHRS, CDR2 YFSETQ. CDR3 in DNA: TGCGCCAGCAGCCCGGCCCGGGTGACCGGGGAGCTGTTTTTT. Encoded protein: CASSPARVTGELFF.

This chain connects TRBV11-3 to TRBJ2-7, with TRBD2 identical over 7 bases. V was clipped by 5 bases and J by 5 bases; unmatched bases: 9. The CDR3 runs 14 residues. In germline, CDR1 is SGHNT, CDR2 YENEEA. CDR3 residues: CASSLGLADNEQYF. The DNA of the CDR3 is TGTGCCAGCAGCCTTGGGCTAGCGGATAACGAGCAGTACTTC.

Comment on this clone: At one boundary the junction diverges from the germline segment, which might be a read error. This chain uses TRBV3-1 (or the pseudogene TRBV3-2) with TRBJ1-1; 8 bases align to TRBD1. The CDR3 has 12 residues. Germline V gene sequence: CDR1 LGHDT, CDR2 YNNKEL (reference sequence). The CDR3 DNA sequence: TGTGCCAGCAGCCAGGCTAAAGGGGACAGGACTTTT. It is translated as CASSQAKGDRTF.

This chain connects TRBV5-1 to TRBJ1-2; tentatively, D is TRBD1 (5 bases). The CDR3 totals 12 residues. Germline V lookup: CDR1 SGHRS, CDR2 YFSETQ. V gave up 4 bases and J gave up 5 bases, with 9 bases separating them. This CDR3 is CASSAQGYGYTF. The CDR3 DNA is TGCGCCAGCAGCGCGCAGGGATATGGCTACACCTTC.

This clone came up once. The chain employs TRBV7-9 and TRBJ2-1, with D possibly being TRBD1 (6 bases). The V gene's germline CDR1 is SEHNR and CDR2 FQNEAQ (reference sequence). The CDR3 is made up of 16 amino acids. V was pared by 7 bases and J by 5 bases, with 21 bases between. DNA for the CDR3: TGTGCCAGCACCGGGGACACATCCGTCGGCCACAATGAGCAGTTCTTC. Translated: CASTGDTSVGHNEQFF.

The chain couples TRBV3-1 (or the pseudogene TRBV3-2) to TRBJ1-4, with 9 bases aligning to TRBD1. CDR1 is LGHDT, CDR2 YNNKEL, per germline (reference sequence). The CDR3 runs 15 residues. The junction had 5 bases not matched to a gene; V was cut back by 1 base and J by 8 bases. The DNA for the CDR3 is TGTGCCAGCAGCCAAGGGGGACAGGGTCGAGAAAAACTGTTTTTT. It encodes CASSQGGQGREKLFF.

The V call is TRBV23-1, the J call TRBJ2-1, with D possibly TRBD1 on 6 matching bases. TRBV23-1 has ORF status, its function being uncertain. CDR3 length: 20 residues. Trimming shortened V by 3 bases and J by 8 bases, and 32 bases separated the two germline ends. Here the CDR3 reads CASSQIRDTHSRLTIDEQFF. The CDR3 DNA reads as TGCGCCAGCAGTCAGATCCGGGACACTCATTCCAGGCTGACAATTGATGAGCAGTTCTTC.

This chain links TRBV23-1 with TRBJ2-3, with D unresolved. TRBV23-1 is flagged as an ORF with uncertain function. The CDR3 consists of 17 residues. V gave up 1 base and J gave up 3 bases, with 17 bases separating them. The CDR3 region is CASSQFDKSKSTDTQYF. CDR3 sequence (DNA): TGCGCCAGCAGTCAATTTGACAAATCTAAAAGTACAGATACGCAGTATTTT.

The V call is TRBV6-5, the J call TRBJ2-5; D gene uncertain. Trimming removed 0 bases at V and 2 bases at J, with 7 bases between. The CDR3 totals 14 residues. CDR1 is MNHEY and CDR2 is SVGAGI in the germline V gene. CDR3 amino acids: CASSYSGSQETQYF. The CDR3 nucleotides read TGTGCCAGCAGTTACTCGGGCAGTCAAGAGACCCAGTACTTC.

This sequence joins TRBV18 and TRBJ2-3; perhaps TRBD1 as D (5 bases). Trimming removed 0 bases at V and 2 bases at J, with 12 bases between. This CDR3 has 16 residues. In germline, CDR1 is KGHSH, CDR2 LQKENI. CDR3 nucleotide sequence: TGTGCCAGCTCACCACCGTCAGGGCTTACCACAGATACGCAGTATTTT. Its translation: CASSPPSGLTTDTQYF.

The genes are TRBV20-1 and TRBJ1-2; D is ambiguous. The CDR3 runs to 14 residues. The V end lost 3 bases, the J end lost 7 bases, and 18 bases lay between the germline ends. In germline, CDR1 is DFQATT, CDR2 SNEGSKA (reference sequence). In DNA, the CDR3 is TGCAGTGCTAGTCCGAGGGTCCCGGAACCTGGCTACACCTTC. This translates into CSASPRVPEPGYTF.

The chain has TRBV6-5 and TRBJ1-1; 8 nucleotides match TRBD1. CDR3 length: 15 amino acids. Per germline, CDR1 MNHEY and CDR2 SVGAGI. The junction had 10 bases not matched to a gene; V was cut back by 5 bases and J by 5 bases. DNA for the CDR3: TGTGCCAGCAGTCCAGGACAGGGAGGATGGACTGAAGCTTTCTTT. Amino acids: CASSPGQGGWTEAFF.

The chain links TRBV7-8 to TRBJ2-5, with D maybe TRBD2 (6 bases). The ends were cut back, 0 bases at V and 3 bases at J, with 17 bases in the middle. Germline V CDR1 and CDR2: SGHVS, FQNEAQ. CDR3 length: 17 amino acids. CDR3 coding DNA: TGTGCCAGCAGCTTAGCCCATGGAAGGGAGGTAAAAGAGACCCAGTACTTC. It codes for CASSLAHGREVKETQYF.

The chain is built from TRBV5-6 and TRBJ2-3, with D perhaps TRBD2 (5 bases). There are 14 residues in the CDR3. Germline CDR1 reads SGHDT; CDR2 reads YYEEEE. With 6 bases removed from V and 6 bases from J, the gap between germline ends came to 17 bases. CDR3 loop: CASKIGPGEDTQYF. CDR3 nucleotides: TGTGCCAGCAAAATCGGCCCTGGGGAGGATACGCAGTATTTT.

This clone was counted once. The chain employs TRBV30 and TRBJ1-2, with D unclear. This CDR3 region has 12 residues. The ends were cut back, 3 bases at V and 5 bases at J, with 10 bases in the middle. CDR1 GTSNPN and CDR2 SVGIG come from the germline V gene (reference sequence). CDR3 coding DNA: TGTGCCTGGAGGGCGGGAGGGTATGGCTACACCTTC. It is translated as CAWRAGGYGYTF.

In its sample, this clone ranks as medium-sized. An end of the junction differs from the germline gene, which may be a read error. V is TRBV12-5 and J is TRBJ2-1, with D possibly TRBD1 on 5 matching bases. This CDR3 has 16 residues. Per the germline V gene, CDR1 is LGHNT and CDR2 is FRNRAP. CDR3 protein: CASGLGEGVSHNEQFF. CDR3 DNA sequence: TGTGCTAGTGGCTTGGGCGAAGGGGTCTCACACAATGAGCAGTTCTTC.

The chain couples TRBV15 to TRBJ1-4; D is undetermined. Trimming took off 6 bases at V and 1 base at J, with 12 bases between the two ends. The CDR3 is 15 amino acids. Germline V gene data show CDR1 as LNHNV and CDR2 as YYDKDF (reference sequence). In DNA form, the CDR3 reads TGTGCCACCAGACCGAACGGGAAAACTAATGAAAAACTGTTTTTT. Protein: CATRPNGKTNEKLFF.

The chain has TRBV4-1 and TRBJ2-2; 11 bases align to TRBD1. The germline V gene has CDR1 MGHRA and CDR2 YSYEKL. Trimming took 4 bases from V and 10 from J; bases not matched to a gene: 8. CDR3 size: 15 residues. The CDR3 reads CASSLGQGASEELFF. Written as DNA, the CDR3 is TGCGCCAGCAGCCTTGGACAGGGGGCGAGTGAGGAGCTGTTTTTT.

The rearrangement links TRBV28 to TRBJ1-2, with 7 positions matching TRBD1. J lost 7 bases, V lost 6 bases, and 8 bases had no gene match. The CDR3 loop spans 13 amino acids. Germline loops: CDR1 MDHEN, CDR2 SYDVKM. This CDR3 reads CASSTRDRGGYTF. CDR3 bases: TGTGCCAGCAGCACCCGGGACAGAGGTGGCTACACCTTC.

This clone has more than one count but fewer than ten. J is TRBJ1-4 and V is TRBV6-6, with D unclear. V lost 5 bases, J lost 6 bases, and 7 bases lay in between. Germline lookup yields CDR1 MNHNY and CDR2 SVGAGI (reference sequence). CDR3 length equals 12 residues. CDR3 sequence (DNA): TGTGCCAGCAGTCCGCGGGATGAAAAACTGTTTTTT. This encodes CASSPRDEKLFF.

The chain recombines TRBV5-1 with TRBJ2-2; no reliable D call. The CDR3 is 14 amino acids. Per germline, CDR1 SGHRS and CDR2 YFSETQ. Trimming stripped 5 bases from V and 0 bases from J, with 8 bases between. The CDR3 DNA sequence: TGCGCCAGCAGTCCCGACACGAACACCGGGGAGCTGTTTTTT. Its protein product is CASSPDTNTGELFF.

This clone was seen a handful of times. V is TRBV6-5 and J is TRBJ2-7; 10 bases agree with TRBD2. CDR1 and CDR2 (germline): MNHEY, SVGAGI. J lost 7 bases, V lost 2 bases, and 2 bases had no gene match. The CDR3 has 13 amino acids. The CDR3 protein is CASSYKREGEQYF. In DNA, the CDR3 is TGTGCCAGCAGTTACAAGCGGGAGGGGGAGCAGTACTTC.